The sequence of this T cell receptor beta chain was determined in a study of regulatory and conventional T cells in RAG deficiency. This table comes from immunoSEQ multiplex PCR, and its TCRdb copy is limited to in-frame clones, with some not included. The repertoire holds 8,500 or so clones, approximately 80% seen once, with 30% to 40% in the top ten. Germline V lookup: CDR1 SGHAT, CDR2 FQNNGV. The CDR3 runs to 15 residues. The V gene end was trimmed by 5 bases and the J gene end by 5 bases; junction bases not matched to a gene: 11. The study's findings and limits: Shorter CDR3s in all patient subsets; >80% Treg-Tconv overlap in Omenn. Omenn syndrome and CID/AS patients had around 100-fold fewer unique Treg TCR beta sequences, versus 9.5 to 10-fold elsewhere.

This clone was seen more than once but under ten times. Its antigen is undetermined. The sample was also reused in another study, on regulatory T cells. This second study notes: The primer mix had 52 TRBV and 13 TRBJ primers.

The sample consisted of CD8+ T cells sorted from blood. The chain carries TRBV11-2 and TRBJ2-5, with 7 bases matching TRBD1. This TCR was sampled from a human donor in good health. CDR3 nucleotide sequence: TGTGCCAGCAGCCCAAAGCCAGGGGGTCGGGAGACCCAGTACTTC. It is translated as CASSPKPGGRETQYF.